This T cell receptor beta chain was sequenced for a study of blood T cell repertoires in COVID-19. Study-wide context: The study drew acute and convalescent COVID-19 samples from the United States, Italy and Spain. PBMCs, B-cell-depleted T cells, or T cells were the source of the cDNA or gDNA that made up the material.

The CDR3 has 16 residues. V shed 4 bases, J shed 0 bases, and the junction held 8 bases outside the gene matches. Germline V gene data show CDR1 as MNHEY and CDR2 as SVGAGI. Per the original methods: Amplification of reference gene primers provided the estimated nucleated cell counts. The repertoire was sequenced with immunoSEQ multiplex PCR; TCRdb's copy has only in-frame clones and lacks some. The V and J calls and clone size were taken over from that table, and D and trimming were inferred from the DNA. This table holds around 250,000 clones, around 85% found once. Only one count was recorded for this clone.

The TCR originated in a man aged 55 to 70 with acute or convalescent COVID-19. The chain couples TRBV6-5 to TRBJ2-7; 8 bases agree with TRBD2. Sequences were obtained from peripheral blood. The CDR3 DNA reads TGTGCCAGCAGTTCTCGAAGGAGCGGGGGCTCCTACGAGCAGTACTTC. Translated: CASSSRRSGGSYEQYF.